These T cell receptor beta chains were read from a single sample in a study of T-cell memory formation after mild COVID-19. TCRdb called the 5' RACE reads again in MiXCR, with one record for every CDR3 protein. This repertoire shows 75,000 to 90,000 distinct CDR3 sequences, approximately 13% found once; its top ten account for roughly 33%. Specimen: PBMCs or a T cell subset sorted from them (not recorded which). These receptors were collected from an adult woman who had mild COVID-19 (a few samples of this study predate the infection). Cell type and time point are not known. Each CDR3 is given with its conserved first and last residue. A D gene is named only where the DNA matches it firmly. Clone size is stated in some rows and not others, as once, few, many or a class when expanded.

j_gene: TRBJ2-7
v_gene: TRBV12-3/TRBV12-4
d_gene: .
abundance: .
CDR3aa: CASSPGGGEGLSYEQYF
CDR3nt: TGTGCCAGCAGTCCTGGTGGGGGCGAAGGTCTCTCCTACGAGCAGTACTTC

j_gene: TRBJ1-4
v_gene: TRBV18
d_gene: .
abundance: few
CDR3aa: CASSPRARNEKLFF
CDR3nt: TGTGCCAGCTCACCCAGGGCTAGAAATGAAAAACTGTTTTTT

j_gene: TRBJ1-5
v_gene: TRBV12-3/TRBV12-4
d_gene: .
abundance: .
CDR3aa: CASSATGYQPQHF
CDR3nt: TGTGCCAGCAGTGCGACGGGATATCAGCCCCAGCATTTT

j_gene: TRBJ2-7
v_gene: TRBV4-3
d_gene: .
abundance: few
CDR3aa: CASSQAHGLTYEQYF
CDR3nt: TGCGCCAGCAGCCAAGCCCACGGACTCACCTACGAGCAGTACTTC

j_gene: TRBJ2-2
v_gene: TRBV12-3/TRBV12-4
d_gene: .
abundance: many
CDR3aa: CASSSVRGELFF
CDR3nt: TGTGCCAGCAGCTCCGTGAGGGGGGAGCTGTTTTTT

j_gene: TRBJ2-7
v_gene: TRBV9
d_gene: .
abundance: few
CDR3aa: CASTSGLAGPPGDEQYF
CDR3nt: TGTGCCAGCACCTCGGGGTTAGCGGGTCCTCCAGGGGACGAGCAGTACTTC

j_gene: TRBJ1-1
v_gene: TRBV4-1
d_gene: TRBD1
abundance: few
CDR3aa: CASSQAPTGGRKEAFF
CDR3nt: TGCGCCAGCAGCCAAGCACCTACAGGGGGAAGGAAGGAAGCTTTCTTT

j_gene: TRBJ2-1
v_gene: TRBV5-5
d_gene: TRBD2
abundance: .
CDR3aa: CASSSRGEAGGPSYNEQFF
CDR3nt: TGTGCCAGCAGCTCCCGCGGGGAAGCGGGGGGACCCTCCTACAATGAGCAGTTCTTC

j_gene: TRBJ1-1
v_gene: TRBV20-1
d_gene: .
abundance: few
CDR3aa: CSARDFRGGTEAFF
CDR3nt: TGCAGTGCTAGAGACTTCCGGGGCGGGACTGAAGCTTTCTTT

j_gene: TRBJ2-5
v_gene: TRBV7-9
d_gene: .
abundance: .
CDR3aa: CASSFLTGAGETQYF
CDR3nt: TGTGCCAGCAGCTTTTTAACGGGGGCCGGAGAGACCCAGTACTTC

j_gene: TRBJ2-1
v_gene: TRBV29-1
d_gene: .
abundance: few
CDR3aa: CSVEGGALRDNEQFF
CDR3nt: TGCAGCGTTGAAGGGGGCGCCCTAAGGGACAATGAGCAGTTCTTC

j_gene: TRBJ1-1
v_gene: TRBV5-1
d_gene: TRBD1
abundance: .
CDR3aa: CASSSTGVNTEAFF
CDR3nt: TGCGCCAGCAGCTCGACAGGGGTGAACACTGAAGCTTTCTTT

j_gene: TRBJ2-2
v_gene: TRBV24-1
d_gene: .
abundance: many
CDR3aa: CATSDGRDTGELFF
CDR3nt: TGTGCCACCAGTGACGGCAGGGACACCGGGGAGCTGTTTTTT